A selection of T cell receptor beta chains follows, all from one sample in a study of T cell changes during pregnancy in multiple sclerosis. Clones were sequenced by immunoSEQ multiplex PCR, and TCRdb holds only the in-frame ones, with some missing. The sample carries around 50,000 clones, 75% to 90% recorded once. Sequenced here: CD8+ T cells from peripheral blood mononuclear cells, sampled in the second trimester of pregnancy. Receptors were obtained from a female donor with multiple sclerosis, enrolled in a pregnancy study. Both conserved end residues are part of each CDR3. A D gene is named only where the DNA matches it firmly. Some rows have no size entry. The others give once, few or many, or a class for an expanded clone.

J gene | D gene | clone size | V gene | CDR3 DNA | CDR3 protein
TRBJ2-7 | TRBD2 | NA | TRBV7-9 | TGTGCCAGCACTGCGGGAGTAACGCCCTACGAGCAGTACTTC | CASTAGVTPYEQYF
TRBJ1-1 | NA | NA | TRBV2 | TGTGCCAGCCTCACGGGACATATGAACACTGAAGCTTTCTTT | CASLTGHMNTEAFF
TRBJ1-3 | TRBD1 | NA | TRBV4-1 | TGCGCCAGCAGCCCCGGACAGGCCGTAATGGATGAGACCATATATTTT | CASSPGQAVMDETIYF
TRBJ2-7 | NA | NA | TRBV11-2 | TGTGCCAGCGCCGGGAACTCCTACGAGCAGTACTTC | CASAGNSYEQYF
TRBJ2-1 | TRBD2 | NA | TRBV14 | TGTGCCAGCAGCCAAGAGTGGCTTAGCGGGGGGTACTACTACAATGAGCAGTTCTTC | CASSQEWLSGGYYYNEQFF
TRBJ1-1 | TRBD1 | NA | TRBV7-9 | TGTGCCAGCAGCTTACTCGGGACAGGGGACACTGAAGCTTTCTTT | CASSLLGTGDTEAFF
TRBJ2-7 | NA | NA | TRBV9 | TGTGCCAGCAGCCCCCCGGGAGTACAAGGCTACGAGCAGTACTTC | CASSPPGVQGYEQYF
TRBJ2-5 | NA | NA | TRBV5-1 | TGCGCCAGCAGCGAGGATATGGATGAGACCCAGTACTTC | CASSEDMDETQYF
TRBJ2-1 | NA | NA | TRBV7-6 | TGTGCCAGCAGCCAGGGACTGCCTTCCTACAATGAGCAGTTCTTC | CASSQGLPSYNEQFF
TRBJ2-3 | NA | NA | TRBV4-1 | TGCGCCAGCAGCCATAACACTCTAGGAACAGATACGCAGTATTTT | CASSHNTLGTDTQYF
TRBJ1-2 | NA | NA | TRBV4-1 | TGCGCCAGCAGCCAAGTTTCCGGGGAGGATAACTATGGCTACACCTTC | CASSQVSGEDNYGYTF
TRBJ2-7 | NA | once | TRBV6-5 | TGTGCCAGCATGGAGGGTTCCTTTATGGGCTACGAGCAGTACTTC | CASMEGSFMGYEQYF
TRBJ1-1 | TRBD1 | few | TRBV7-2 | TGTGCCAGCGGGCAGGGGGCCTCAAGTATACCGAACACTGAAGCTTTCTTT | CASGQGASSIPNTEAFF
TRBJ2-4 | TRBD1 | NA | TRBV5-6 | TGTGCCAGCAGCTTGGGGACAGGGGCAAACATTCAGTACTTC | CASSLGTGANIQYF
TRBJ2-1 | TRBD2 | NA | TRBV13 | TGTGCCAGCAGCCCCAGGACTAGCGGGGGCCGGGGTGAGCAGTTCTTC | CASSPRTSGGRGEQFF
TRBJ2-7 | TRBD2 | once | TRBV2 | TGTGCCAGCAGTGAAGATGGAGCGGGGGACTCCTACGAGCAGTACTTC | CASSEDGAGDSYEQYF
TRBJ2-2 | NA | NA | TRBV13 | TGTGCCAGCAGCTTATACCTGGGGCTCGAGTGGGAGGACACCGGGGAGCTGTTTTTT | CASSLYLGLEWEDTGELFF
TRBJ2-7 | NA | NA | TRBV27 | TGTGCCTCCGGCCGGGGGGCAACCTACGAGCAGTACTTC | CASGRGATYEQYF
TRBJ1-1 | NA | NA | TRBV5-4 | TGTGCCTCTATGACAGGCCCTAACACTGAAGCTTTCTTT | CASMTGPNTEAFF
TRBJ2-1 | TRBD1 | NA | TRBV27 | TGTGCCAGCAGCTACAGACAGGGTAACAATGAGCAGTTCTTC | CASSYRQGNNEQFF
TRBJ1-1 | NA | NA | TRBV7-9 | TGTGCCAGCAGCCCCCACGGGGGTTCTGAAGCTTTCTTT | CASSPHGGSEAFF
TRBJ1-1 | NA | NA | TRBV7-6 | TGTGCCAGCAGCATTCTACAGGGGAACACTGAAGCTTTCTTT | CASSILQGNTEAFF
TRBJ2-5 | TRBD2 | NA | TRBV12-5 | TGTGCTAGTGGTTGGACCGGGGGGGGTGTGGAGACCCAGTACTTC | CASGWTGGGVETQYF
TRBJ1-1 | NA | NA | TRBV29-1 | TGCAGCGTTGTCGGGGGACGGGACACTGAAGCTTTCTTT | CSVVGGRDTEAFF
TRBJ2-2 | NA | NA | TRBV6-4 | TGTGCCAGCAGTGATTACCCTCAAGCCGAGACCGGGGAGCTGTTTTTT | CASSDYPQAETGELFF
TRBJ1-3 | NA | NA | TRBV6-1 | TGTGCCATCGCCGCGAGCTCTGGAAACACCATATATTTT | CAIAASSGNTIYF
TRBJ2-7 | NA | NA | TRBV19 | TGTGCCAGTAGTATAAATTGGGACACTCCCTACGAGCAGTACTTC | CASSINWDTPYEQYF
TRBJ2-1 | TRBD2 | NA | TRBV7-3 | TGTGCCAGCAGGAGCGGGGTTGGCAATGAGCAGTTCTTC | CASRSGVGNEQFF
TRBJ1-4 | TRBD1 | once | TRBV14 | TGTGCCAGCAGCCAAGATGTCAGGGGGCGCTCGGAAAAACTGTTTTTT | CASSQDVRGRSEKLFF
TRBJ2-7 | TRBD1 | once | TRBV7-9 | TGTGCCAGCAGCTTAGGGACAGGGGGCTCCGAGCAGTACTTC | CASSLGTGGSEQYF
TRBJ1-1 | NA | few | TRBV30 | TGTGCCTGGAGCCAAATCCTAATGAACACTGAAGCTTTCTTT | CAWSQILMNTEAFF
TRBJ2-7 | NA | NA | TRBV19 | TGTGCCAGTGGAGGGAACGACTACGAGCAGTACTTC | CASGGNDYEQYF
TRBJ1-5 | NA | NA | TRBV27 | TGTGCCAGCAGTTTTATAGGGAGTCTGAATCAGCCCCAGCATTTT | CASSFIGSLNQPQHF
TRBJ2-2 | NA | NA | TRBV5-5 | TGTGCCAGCAGCTTGAAGTCCGTCGGGAACACCGGGGAGCTGTTTTTT | CASSLKSVGNTGELFF
TRBJ1-1 | NA | NA | TRBV2 | TGTGCCAGCCTCTTATTAGGACTTAGGGCTTTCTTT | CASLLLGLRAFF
TRBJ2-7 | TRBD2 | NA | TRBV6-6 | TGTGCCAGCAGTTACCCCACTAGCGGGGCGTACGAGCAGTACTTC | CASSYPTSGAYEQYF
TRBJ1-2 | NA | NA | TRBV5-4 | TGTGCCAGCAGCTTGGTTGGGTCCGGGAGTCCTTATGGCTACACCTTC | CASSLVGSGSPYGYTF